This TCR beta chain was found in a study of kidney transplant recipient with SARS-CoV-2 infection. MiXCR, run by TCRdb on the reads, gives a single entry per CDR3 protein. This repertoire shows approximately 250,000 distinct CDR3 sequences, around 30% found once; its top ten account for roughly 7%. This clonotype was counted many times. The CDR3 has 15 residues. Trimming took 3 bases from V and 6 from J; bases not matched to a gene: 7. Germline V CDR1 and CDR2: MGHRA, YSYEKL. This clonotype originated in a young adult male patient who had COVID-19 and was a kidney transplant recipient. Some T cells may be graft donor cells. V gene TRBV4-1 combines with J gene TRBJ2-7; 11 positions match TRBD2. Sequencing was performed on a blood sample, taken at baseline and on roughly day 110 from a kidney transplant recipient. CDR3 nucleotides: TGCGCCAGCAGCCATCCTAGCGGGAGGAGCTCCGAGCAGTACTTC. It codes for CASSHPSGRSSEQYF.